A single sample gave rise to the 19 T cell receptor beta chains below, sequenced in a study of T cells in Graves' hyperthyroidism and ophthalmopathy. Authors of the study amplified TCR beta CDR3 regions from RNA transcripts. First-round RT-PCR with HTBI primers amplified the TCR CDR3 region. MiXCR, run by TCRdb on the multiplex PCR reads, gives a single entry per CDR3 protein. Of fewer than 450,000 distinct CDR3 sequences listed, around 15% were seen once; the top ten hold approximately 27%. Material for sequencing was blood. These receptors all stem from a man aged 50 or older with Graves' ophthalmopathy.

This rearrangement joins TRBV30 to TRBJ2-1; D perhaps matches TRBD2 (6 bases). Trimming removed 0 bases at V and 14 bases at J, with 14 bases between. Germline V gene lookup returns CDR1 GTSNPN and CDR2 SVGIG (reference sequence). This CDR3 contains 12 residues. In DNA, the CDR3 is TGTGCCTGGAGTGTCTCTAGCGCGGTGGAGTTCTTC. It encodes CAWSVSSAVEFF.

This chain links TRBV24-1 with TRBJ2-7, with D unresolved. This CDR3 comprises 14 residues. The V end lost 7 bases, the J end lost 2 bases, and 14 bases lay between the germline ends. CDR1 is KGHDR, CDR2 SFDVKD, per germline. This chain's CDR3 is CATSEKRWPYEQYF. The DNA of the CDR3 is TGTGCCACCAGCGAAAAAAGGTGGCCCTACGAGCAGTACTTC.

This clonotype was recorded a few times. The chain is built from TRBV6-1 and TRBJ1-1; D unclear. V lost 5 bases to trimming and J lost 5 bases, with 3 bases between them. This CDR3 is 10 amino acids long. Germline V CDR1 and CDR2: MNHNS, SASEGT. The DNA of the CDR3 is TGTGCCAGCAGTACAACTGAAGCTTTCTTT. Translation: CASSTTEAFF.

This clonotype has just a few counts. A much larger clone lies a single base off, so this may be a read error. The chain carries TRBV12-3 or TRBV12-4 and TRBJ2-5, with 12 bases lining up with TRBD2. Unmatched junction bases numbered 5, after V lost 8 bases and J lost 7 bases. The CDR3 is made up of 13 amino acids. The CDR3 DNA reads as TGTGCCAGCCGGACTAGCGGGGAAGGGACCCAGTACTTC. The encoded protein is CASRTSGEGTQYF.

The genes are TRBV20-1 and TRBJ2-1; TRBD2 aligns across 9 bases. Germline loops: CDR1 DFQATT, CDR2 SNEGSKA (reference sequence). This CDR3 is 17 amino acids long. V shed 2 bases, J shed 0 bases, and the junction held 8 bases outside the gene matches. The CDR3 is CSARRASGTSSYNEQFF. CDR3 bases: TGCAGTGCTAGAAGAGCTAGCGGGACGAGCTCCTACAATGAGCAGTTCTTC.

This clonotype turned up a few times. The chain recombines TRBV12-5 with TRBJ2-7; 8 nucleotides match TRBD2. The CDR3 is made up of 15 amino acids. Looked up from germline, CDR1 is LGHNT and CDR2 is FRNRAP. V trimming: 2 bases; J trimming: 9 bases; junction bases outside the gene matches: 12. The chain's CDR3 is CASGLLAGSAGGQYF. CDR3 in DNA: TGTGCTAGTGGTTTGTTAGCGGGAAGTGCTGGGGGGCAGTACTTC.

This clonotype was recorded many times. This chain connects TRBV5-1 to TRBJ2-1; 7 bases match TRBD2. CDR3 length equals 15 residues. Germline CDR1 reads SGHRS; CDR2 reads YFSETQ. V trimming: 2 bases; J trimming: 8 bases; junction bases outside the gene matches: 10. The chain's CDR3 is CASSLGGSLVDEQFF. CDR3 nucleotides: TGCGCCAGCAGCTTAGGCGGGAGCTTGGTAGATGAGCAGTTCTTC.

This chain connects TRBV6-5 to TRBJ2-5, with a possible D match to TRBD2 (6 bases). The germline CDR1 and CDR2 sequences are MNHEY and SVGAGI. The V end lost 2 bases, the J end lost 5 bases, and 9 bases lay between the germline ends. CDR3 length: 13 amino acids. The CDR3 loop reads CASSYMAGETQYF. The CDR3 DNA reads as TGTGCCAGCAGTTACATGGCGGGGGAGACCCAGTACTTC.

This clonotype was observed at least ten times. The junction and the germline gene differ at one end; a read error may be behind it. CDR3 protein: CASTQGTSGPYEQYF. Written as DNA, the CDR3 is TGTGCCAGCACCCAAGGGACTAGCGGACCCTACGAGCAGTACTTC. The chain joins TRBV3-1 to TRBJ2-7, with TRBD2 matching 11 bases. Germline CDR1 and CDR2: LGHDT and YNNKEL (reference sequence). This CDR3 is 15 amino acids long.

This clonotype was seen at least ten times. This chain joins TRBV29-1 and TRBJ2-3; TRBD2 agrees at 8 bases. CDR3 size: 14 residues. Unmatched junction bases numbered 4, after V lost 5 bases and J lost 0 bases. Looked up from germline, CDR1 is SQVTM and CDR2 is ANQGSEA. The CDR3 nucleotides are TGCAGCGTTAATAGCGGGGCTAGCACAGATACGCAGTATTTT. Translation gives CSVNSGASTDTQYF.

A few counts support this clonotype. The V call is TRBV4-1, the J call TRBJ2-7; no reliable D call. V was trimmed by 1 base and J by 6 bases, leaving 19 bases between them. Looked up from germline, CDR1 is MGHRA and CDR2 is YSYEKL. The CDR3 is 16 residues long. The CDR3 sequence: CASSQAGIGRSLEQYF. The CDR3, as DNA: TGCGCCAGCAGCCAAGCTGGGATCGGCCGGTCTCTCGAGCAGTACTTC.

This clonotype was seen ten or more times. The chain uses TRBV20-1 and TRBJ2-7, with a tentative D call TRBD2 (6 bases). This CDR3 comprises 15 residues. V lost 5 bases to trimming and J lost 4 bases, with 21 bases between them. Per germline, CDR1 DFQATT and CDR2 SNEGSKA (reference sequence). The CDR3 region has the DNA TGCAGTGCTCTACCGGGTGGGGCGGGAAGATACGAGCAGTACTTC. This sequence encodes CSALPGGAGRYEQYF.

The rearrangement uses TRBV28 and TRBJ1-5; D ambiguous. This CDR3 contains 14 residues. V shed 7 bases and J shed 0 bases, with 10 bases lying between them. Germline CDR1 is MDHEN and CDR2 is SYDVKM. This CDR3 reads CASKPSISNQPQHF. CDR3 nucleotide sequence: TGTGCCAGCAAACCGTCAATTAGCAATCAGCCCCAGCATTTT. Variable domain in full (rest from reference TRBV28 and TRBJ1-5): DVKVTQSSRYLVKRTGEKVFLECVQDMDHENMFWYRQDPGLGLRLIYFSYDVKMKEKGDIPEGYSVSREKKERFSLILESASTNQTSMYLCASKPSISNQPQHFGDGTRLSIL.

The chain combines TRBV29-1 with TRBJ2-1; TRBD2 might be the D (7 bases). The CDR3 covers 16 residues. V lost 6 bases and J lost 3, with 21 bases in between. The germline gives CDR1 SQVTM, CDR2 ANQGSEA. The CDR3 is CSVGGRAGAFYNEQFF. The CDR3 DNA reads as TGCAGCGTGGGGGGGCGGGCGGGAGCGTTCTACAATGAGCAGTTCTTC.

Here the CDR3 reads CASSGGQLYNEQFF. CDR3 coding DNA: TGTGCCAGCAGCGGGGGACAGTTATACAATGAGCAGTTCTTC. V usage is TRBV9 and J usage is TRBJ2-1; TRBD1 aligns across 7 bases. This CDR3 spans 14 amino acids. V was pared by 3 bases and J by 4 bases, with 4 bases of the junction left unmatched. Germline assignment: CDR1 SGDLS and CDR2 YYNGEE.

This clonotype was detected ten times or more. The CDR3 loop is CASSLGQANSPLHF. CDR3 DNA sequence: TGCGCCAGCAGCTTGGGCCAGGCTAATTCACCCCTCCACTTT. The chain has TRBV5-1 and TRBJ1-6; no clear D gene. V shed 0 bases and J shed 6 bases, with 7 bases lying between them. Germline loops: CDR1 SGHRS, CDR2 YFSETQ. The CDR3 is made up of 14 amino acids.

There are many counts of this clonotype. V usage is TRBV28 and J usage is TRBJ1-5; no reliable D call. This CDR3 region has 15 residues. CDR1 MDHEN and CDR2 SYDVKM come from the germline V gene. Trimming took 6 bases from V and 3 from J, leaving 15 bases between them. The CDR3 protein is CASSSTLGYNQPQHF. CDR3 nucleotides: TGTGCCAGCAGCTCGACCCTGGGTTACAATCAGCCCCAGCATTTT.

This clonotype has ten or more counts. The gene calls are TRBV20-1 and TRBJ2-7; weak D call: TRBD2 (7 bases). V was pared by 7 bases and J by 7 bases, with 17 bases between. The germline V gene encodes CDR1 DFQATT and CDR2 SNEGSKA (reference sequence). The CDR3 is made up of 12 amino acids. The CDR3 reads CSVSRKGGEQYF. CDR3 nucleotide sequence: TGCAGTGTCTCGAGAAAGGGGGGGGAGCAGTACTTC.

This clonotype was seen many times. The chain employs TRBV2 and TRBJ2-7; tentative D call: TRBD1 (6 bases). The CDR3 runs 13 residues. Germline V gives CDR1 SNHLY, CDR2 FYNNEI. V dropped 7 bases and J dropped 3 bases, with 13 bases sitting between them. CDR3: CASNGGLRYEQYF. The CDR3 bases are TGTGCCAGCAATGGGGGCCTTCGCTACGAGCAGTACTTC.